This T cell receptor (beta chain) emerged from a study of T cells after yellow fever vaccination. Germline V gives CDR1 DFQATT, CDR2 SNEGSKA (reference sequence). The CDR3 is 12 residues long. V was shortened by 1 base and J by 5 bases, with 8 bases between the two germline ends. TCRdb redid the calling of the 5' RACE reads with MiXCR, one entry per CDR3 protein. In the table there are hundreds of thousands of distinct CDR3 sequences, around 21% of which are singletons. Study-level points and caveats: Just a small share of clonotypes turned up in the CD4 compartment as well as the CD8 compartment.

This clonotype appeared a few times. What it binds is unknown. The sequence derives from a man younger than 45 who received the YFV17D yellow fever vaccine. The chain has TRBV20-1 and TRBJ1-1; no firm D call. Specimen: PBMCs, collected 15 days after the yellow fever booster vaccination. The CDR3: CSARVEVTEAFF. Written as DNA, the CDR3 is TGCAGTGCTAGAGTGGAGGTGACTGAAGCTTTCTTT.